These 25 T cell receptor beta chains originate from one sample sequenced in a study of blood T cell repertoires in COVID-19. Clones were read by immunoSEQ multiplex PCR, and TCRdb kept only the in-frame ones, dropping some. In the table there are about 84,000 clones, roughly 80% of which are singletons. Sequences were obtained from peripheral blood. The source of these receptors is a woman aged 80 or over with acute or convalescent COVID-19.

The rearrangement joins TRBV6-2 or TRBV6-3 to TRBJ2-7, with D perhaps being TRBD1 or TRBD2 (7 bases each). The CDR3 is 15 amino acids. Per germline, CDR1 MNHEY and CDR2 SVGEGT. Between the trimmed V and J ends, which lost 7 bases and 0 bases, there was a span of 16 bases. In DNA form, the CDR3 reads TGTGCCAGCATCCCAGGGGGGGCTAGCTCCTACGAGCAGTACTTC. As protein: CASIPGGASSYEQYF.

Points on this clone: Other DNA sequences in this specimen translate into the identical CDR3. This sequence joins TRBV6-2 or TRBV6-3 and TRBJ2-3; 9 bases map to TRBD2. The CDR3 spans 15 residues. Germline loops: CDR1 MNHEY, CDR2 SVGEGT. V was pared by 5 bases and J by 0 bases, with 3 bases of the junction left unmatched. The CDR3 region is CASSTRGGSTDTQYF. For the CDR3, the DNA is TGTGCCAGCAGTACGCGGGGGGGTAGCACAGATACGCAGTATTTT.

The rearrangement links TRBV19 to TRBJ2-2; possible D gene TRBD1, 5 bases. The CDR3 consists of 16 residues. Germline V gene data show CDR1 as LNHDA and CDR2 as SQIVND (reference sequence). The V gene lost 5 bases and the J gene lost 3 bases, with 16 bases spanning the gap. The CDR3 region is CASSRLLDTYTGELFF. CDR3 coding DNA: TGTGCCAGTAGTCGTCTGCTGGACACCTACACCGGGGAGCTGTTTTTT.

V usage is TRBV7-2 and J usage is TRBJ1-1; no clear D. The CDR3 has 15 amino acids. Germline V lookup: CDR1 SGHTA, CDR2 FQGNSA. V was trimmed by 5 bases and J by 1 base, leaving 14 bases between them. CDR3: CASSAEAGRNTEAFF. The CDR3 region has the DNA TGTGCCAGCAGCGCGGAGGCGGGTAGGAACACTGAAGCTTTCTTT.

With regard to this clone: An end of the junction does not agree with germline; a read error may underlie this. The chain carries TRBV7-7 and TRBJ2-5; TRBD1 aligns across 8 bases. This CDR3 region has 15 residues. Looked up from germline, CDR1 is SSHAT and CDR2 is FNYEAQ (reference sequence). The CDR3 nucleotides read TGTGCTAGCAGCTTAGATCAGGGGGCTCGCGAGACCCAGTACTTC. Its translation is CASSLDQGARETQYF.

The chain links TRBV6-2 or TRBV6-3 to TRBJ1-1, with a tentative D call TRBD1 (5 bases). Germline CDR1 is MNHEY and CDR2 is SVGEGT. The CDR3 is 13 amino acids. V lost 2 bases, J lost 5 bases, and 9 bases lay in between. CDR3 sequence: CASSYATVTEAFF. DNA for the CDR3: TGTGCCAGCAGTTACGCGACAGTTACTGAAGCTTTCTTT.

This clone was detected a few times. The rearrangement uses TRBV11-2 and TRBJ2-5, with 9 bases aligning to TRBD2. Trimming cost V 1 base and J 4 bases; bases outside gene matches: 7. The CDR3 sequence is 16 residues long. Germline CDR1 and CDR2: SGHAT and FQNNGV. CDR3 loop: CASSLVGGGALETQYF. In DNA form, the CDR3 reads TGTGCCAGCAGCTTAGTTGGCGGGGGGGCCTTAGAGACCCAGTACTTC.

The chain uses TRBV5-6 and TRBJ1-1; D is ambiguous. This CDR3 region has 14 residues. Between the trimmed V and J ends, which lost 1 base and 1 base, there was a span of 8 bases. Germline assignment: CDR1 SGHDT and CDR2 YYEEEE. CDR3 sequence reads: CASSLNRRNTEAFF. CDR3 sequence (DNA): TGTGCCAGCAGCTTGAACAGACGGAACACTGAAGCTTTCTTT.

This clone was counted a few times. This chain links TRBV18 with TRBJ2-7, with 8 bases fitting TRBD2. CDR3 length equals 16 residues. Trimming at V came to 0 bases and at J to 5 bases, leaving 9 bases not matched to a gene. Per germline, CDR1 KGHSH and CDR2 LQKENI. The CDR3 is CASSPPAGGANHEQYF. CDR3 in DNA: TGTGCCAGCTCACCACCGGCGGGGGGCGCTAACCACGAGCAGTACTTC. The whole variable domain, remainder taken from reference TRBV18 and TRBJ2-7, is NAGVMQNPRHLVRRRGQEARLRCSPMKGHSHVYWYRQLPEEGLKFMVYLQKENIIDESGMPKERFSAEFPKEGPSILRIQQVVRGDSAAYFCASSPPAGGANHEQYFGPGTRLTVT.

J is TRBJ1-2 and V is TRBV6-5; 10 bases line up with TRBD1. CDR1 MNHEY and CDR2 SVGAGI come from the germline V gene. The CDR3 is 15 amino acids. After removal of 6 bases from V and 4 bases from J, the junction contained 8 bases not matched to a gene. CDR3 amino acids: CASREDRGYLYGYTF. CDR3 coding DNA: TGTGCCAGCAGGGAGGACAGGGGGTATCTCTATGGCTACACCTTC.

This chain joins TRBV9 and TRBJ1-2; TRBD1 is a possible D gene (6 bases). This CDR3 spans 16 amino acids. The V gene lost 3 bases and the J gene lost 0 bases, with 15 bases spanning the gap. CDR1 and CDR2 from the germline V gene are SGDLS and YYNGEE. The CDR3 DNA is TGTGCCAGCAGCGCACACGACAGGACCCCTAACTATGGCTACACCTTC. Protein product: CASSAHDRTPNYGYTF.

This chain connects TRBV10-2 to TRBJ2-5, with D tentatively TRBD2 (6 bases). Trimming pared 4 bases from V and 2 bases from J, leaving 11 bases between. Germline V CDR1 and CDR2: WSHSY, SAAADI. The CDR3 loop spans 14 amino acids. CDR3 region: CASSAWGEQETQYF. For the CDR3, the DNA is TGCGCCAGCAGTGCTTGGGGGGAACAAGAGACCCAGTACTTC.

This clone was observed a single time. The chain is built from TRBV20-1 and TRBJ2-7; the D gene is possibly TRBD2 (6 bases). This CDR3 spans 11 amino acids. Germline CDR1 reads DFQATT; CDR2 reads SNEGSKA (reference sequence). Trimming cost V 5 bases and J 4 bases, with 9 bases left between them. The chain's CDR3 is CSAPGGYEQYF. CDR3 nucleotide sequence: TGCAGTGCTCCCGGGGGATACGAGCAGTACTTC.

This chain uses TRBV2 with TRBJ1-2; perhaps TRBD1 as D (5 bases). CDR1 and CDR2 (germline): SNHLY, FYNNEI. Trimming shortened V by 6 bases and J by 4 bases, and 12 bases separated the two germline ends. The CDR3 consists of 13 residues. The CDR3 loop reads CASRGDFGYGYTF. CDR3 DNA: TGTGCCAGCAGGGGGGACTTTGGCTATGGCTACACCTTC.

The DNA for the CDR3 is TGTGCCACCTCGACAGGGGGCGCAGAAGGCTACACCTTC. Amino acid sequence: CATSTGGAEGYTF. The chain has TRBV12-3 or TRBV12-4 and TRBJ1-2; the match to TRBD1 covers 10 bases. The CDR3 has 13 residues. Losses at the gene ends were 10 bases for V and 8 bases for J; bases not matched to a gene: 10.

This clone came up once. The chain uses TRBV9 and TRBJ1-3; the D is unclear. CDR1 and CDR2 (germline): SGDLS, YYNGEE. The CDR3 contains 17 residues. Trimming cost V 0 bases and J 0 bases, with 13 bases left between them. The CDR3 loop is CASSVGGGSDSGNTIYF. CDR3 sequence (DNA): TGTGCCAGCAGCGTAGGGGGAGGTTCGGACTCTGGAAACACCATATATTTT. Drawing the rest from reference TRBV9 and TRBJ1-3, the complete variable domain is DSGVTQTPKHLITATGQRVTLRCSPRSGDLSVYWYQQSLDQGLQFLIQYYNGEERAKGNILERFSAQQFPDLHSELNLSSLELGDSALYFCASSVGGGSDSGNTIYFGEGSWLTVV.

V is TRBV7-9 and J is TRBJ2-2, with D unresolved. The CDR3 loop spans 10 amino acids. V was pared by 4 bases and J by 9 bases, with 3 bases between. Germline CDR1 is SEHNR and CDR2 is FQNEAQ (reference sequence). DNA of the CDR3: TGTGCCAGCAGCTCCAGGGAGCTGTTTTTT. Amino acid sequence: CASSSRELFF.

This clone was counted a few times. Other nucleotide sequences from this sample produce the same CDR3. This sequence joins TRBV7-9 and TRBJ1-2; D is uncertain. Per the germline V gene, CDR1 is SEHNR and CDR2 is FQNEAQ (reference sequence). This CDR3 has 12 residues. V was pared by 3 bases and J by 3 bases, with 5 bases between. The CDR3: CASSFSDYGYTF. Here the CDR3 DNA reads TGTGCCAGCAGCTTCTCGGACTATGGCTACACCTTC.

This clone occurred once. This chain links TRBV7-9 with TRBJ1-5, with no clear D. Trimming cost V 0 bases and J 0 bases, with 6 bases left between them. The germline V gene has CDR1 SEHNR and CDR2 FQNEAQ (reference sequence). The CDR3 contains 15 residues. The CDR3 DNA sequence: TGTGCCAGCAGCTTAGCTGATAGTAGCAATCAGCCCCAGCATTTT. Translation: CASSLADSSNQPQHF.

The V and J genes are TRBV7-2 and TRBJ1-3; TRBD1 matches 10 bases. This CDR3 has 17 amino acids. Germline V gene sequence: CDR1 SGHTA, CDR2 FQGNSA. V lost 4 bases, J lost 2 bases, and 8 bases stayed unmatched. For the CDR3, the DNA is TGTGCCAGCAGCTCTTTGACAGGGGGCTCCGCTGGAAACACCATATATTTT. Translated: CASSSLTGGSAGNTIYF.

The chain couples TRBV18 to TRBJ2-1; D is perhaps TRBD2 (7 bases). Germline lookup yields CDR1 KGHSH and CDR2 LQKENI. The V end was cut by 2 bases, the J end by 12 bases, with 17 bases between. This CDR3 has 14 residues. The CDR3 spells CASSPVGGPNPQFF. The CDR3 coding sequence is TGTGCCAGCTCACCAGTCGGGGGGCCTAACCCGCAGTTCTTC.

V and J are TRBV3-1 (or the pseudogene TRBV3-2) and TRBJ1-2, with D tentatively TRBD1 (6 bases). Germline assignment: CDR1 LGHDT and CDR2 YNNKEL (reference sequence). This CDR3 is built from 13 residues. The V end was cut by 2 bases, the J end by 7 bases, with 11 bases between. The CDR3 coding sequence is TGTGCCAGCAGCCAATTACAGGGTGGTGGCTACACCTTC. Its translation: CASSQLQGGGYTF.

This clone was detected a few times. This chain connects TRBV9 to TRBJ2-3; 8 bases are a match to TRBD2. CDR1 is SGDLS, CDR2 YYNGEE, per germline. V gave up 4 bases and J gave up 4 bases; unmatched junction bases: 5. The CDR3 has 14 residues. CDR3 nucleotide sequence: TGTGCCAGCAGCCTTAGCGGGGCGGCAGATACGCAGTATTTT. It translates to CASSLSGAADTQYF.

This clone was counted once. This sequence joins TRBV6-5 and TRBJ1-3; 7 nucleotides match TRBD1. Germline CDR1 is MNHEY and CDR2 is SVGAGI. V lost 2 bases and J lost 0; bases outside the gene matches: 4. The CDR3 consists of 16 residues. DNA of the CDR3: TGTGCCAGCAGTTACGCAGGGGGTAGCTCTGGAAACACCATATATTTT. It yields the protein CASSYAGGSSGNTIYF.

V gene TRBV9 combines with J gene TRBJ2-2; D may be TRBD1 (6 bases). Deletions cut 0 bases from V and 6 bases from J, with 12 bases between. Per the germline V gene, CDR1 is SGDLS and CDR2 is YYNGEE. This CDR3 is built from 15 residues. The CDR3 loop reads CASSVVQGGPGELFF. The CDR3 nucleotides read TGTGCCAGCAGCGTAGTACAGGGCGGTCCCGGGGAGCTGTTTTTT. Combining the CDR3 with reference TRBV9 and TRBJ2-2 gives the whole variable domain DSGVTQTPKHLITATGQRVTLRCSPRSGDLSVYWYQQSLDQGLQFLIQYYNGEERAKGNILERFSAQQFPDLHSELNLSSLELGDSALYFCASSVVQGGPGELFFGEGSRLTVL.